The 30 T cell receptor beta chains reported below all come from one sample, sequenced in a study of blood T cell repertoires in COVID-19. Profiled with immunoSEQ multiplex PCR; TCRdb holds only in-frame clones, not every one. The sample carries roughly 200,000 clones, approximately 90% recorded once. Material for sequencing was PBMCs or T cells enriched from blood (not recorded which). The receptors derive from a woman aged 40 to 50 in a cohort exposed to, infected with or recovered from COVID-19 (not recorded which).

The chain combines TRBV9 with TRBJ2-2; 9 bases align to TRBD1. With V trimmed by 3 bases and J by 6 bases, 9 bases remained unmatched. The CDR3 contains 16 residues. Germline CDR1 is SGDLS and CDR2 is YYNGEE. The CDR3 region is CASSAPGQGVSGELFF. Here the CDR3 DNA reads TGTGCCAGCAGCGCACCGGGACAGGGTGTATCCGGGGAGCTGTTTTTT.

V usage is TRBV28 and J usage is TRBJ1-4; D ambiguous. The CDR3 is 13 residues long. CDR1 and CDR2 (germline): MDHEN, SYDVKM. Deletions cut 8 bases from V and 8 bases from J, with 15 bases between. The CDR3 DNA reads as TGTGCCAGCGCTAGTCTACTTCGGGAAAAACTGTTTTTT. It is translated as CASASLLREKLFF.

V usage is TRBV3-1 (or the pseudogene TRBV3-2) and J usage is TRBJ2-2; no clear D gene. Germline lookup yields CDR1 LGHDT and CDR2 YNNKEL (reference sequence). The CDR3 totals 15 residues. V was trimmed by 2 bases and J by 5 bases, leaving 12 bases between them. CDR3 sequence: CASSQIEEPTGELFF. DNA of the CDR3: TGTGCCAGCAGCCAAATCGAGGAGCCGACCGGGGAGCTGTTTTTT.

V usage is TRBV24-1 and J usage is TRBJ2-1; perhaps TRBD2 as D (6 bases). There are 12 residues in the CDR3. Trimming removed 9 bases at V and 10 bases at J, with 15 bases between. The germline V gene encodes CDR1 KGHDR and CDR2 SFDVKD. CDR3 sequence: CATLGKGGEQFF. The CDR3 DNA reads TGTGCCACCCTAGGGAAGGGAGGAGAGCAGTTCTTC.

This clone was recorded a few times. This chain connects TRBV27 to TRBJ2-7; 12 positions agree with TRBD2. Germline CDR1 and CDR2: MNHEY and SMNVEV (reference sequence). The CDR3 is made up of 14 amino acids. V lost 6 bases and J lost 3; bases outside the gene matches: 3. The CDR3 is CASRLAGGSYEQYF. The DNA of the CDR3 is TGTGCCAGCAGACTAGCGGGAGGTAGCTACGAGCAGTACTTC.

The J gene is TRBJ1-1, the V gene TRBV5-6; no firm D call. The CDR3 is 11 residues long. Between the trimmed V and J ends, which lost 0 bases and 8 bases, there was a span of 5 bases. The germline CDR1 and CDR2 sequences are SGHDT and YYEEEE. CDR3 sequence (DNA): TGTGCCAGCAGCTTGGGAGGGGAAGCTTTCTTT. Encoded protein: CASSLGGEAFF.

The chain uses TRBV27 and TRBJ1-2; D uncertain. CDR3 length: 13 amino acids. Trimming pared 6 bases from V and 5 bases from J, leaving 13 bases between. Looked up from germline, CDR1 is MNHEY and CDR2 is SMNVEV (reference sequence). CDR3 in amino acids: CASSPPGGYGYTF. The CDR3 DNA follows: TGTGCCAGCAGCCCACCAGGAGGGTATGGCTACACCTTC.

The chain couples TRBV7-7 to TRBJ2-2, with 7 positions matching TRBD1. The CDR3 spans 19 residues. The trim removed 5 bases at V and 4 bases at J, leaving 19 bases unmatched. Germline V gene sequence: CDR1 SSHAT, CDR2 FNYEAQ (reference sequence). CDR3 coding DNA: TGTGCCAGCAGCCGATCCCTCCCGAGACAGGGAATAAGCACCGGGGAGCTGTTTTTT. As protein: CASSRSLPRQGISTGELFF.

CDR3 nucleotide sequence: TGTGCCACCAGCAGCTCAGACAGGCGAGCTAACTATGGCTACACCTTC. Protein product: CATSSSDRRANYGYTF. The J gene is TRBJ1-2, the V gene TRBV15, with D possibly being TRBD1 (6 bases). The CDR3 covers 16 residues. The germline CDR1 and CDR2 sequences are LNHNV and YYDKDF (reference sequence). The V end was cut by 3 bases, the J end by 0 bases, with 14 bases between.

V gene TRBV15 combines with J gene TRBJ1-3; maybe TRBD1 (6 bases). The CDR3 covers 14 residues. Germline V lookup: CDR1 LNHNV, CDR2 YYDKDF (reference sequence). With 0 bases removed from V and 6 bases from J, the gap between germline ends came to 9 bases. The DNA for the CDR3 is TGTGCCACCAGCAGAGATTTGGGGGCAAACACCATATATTTT. Amino acids: CATSRDLGANTIYF.

This clone was counted between two and nine times. CDR3 nucleotide sequence: TGTGCCAGCAGCCTACGGACAGAACTGAACACTGAAGCTTTCTTT. This sequence encodes CASSLRTELNTEAFF. The chain recombines TRBV11-2 with TRBJ1-1; tentative D call: TRBD1 (6 bases). Germline lookup yields CDR1 SGHAT and CDR2 FQNNGV. V was clipped by 5 bases and J by 0 bases, with 13 bases between them. This CDR3 comprises 15 residues. Combining the CDR3 with reference TRBV11-2 and TRBJ1-1 gives the whole variable domain EAGVAQSPRYKIIEKRQSVAFWCNPISGHATLYWYQQILGQGPKLLIQFQNNGVVDDSQLPKDRFSAERLKGVDSTLKIQPAKLEDSAVYLCASSLRTELNTEAFFGQGTRLTVV.

This sequence joins TRBV29-1 and TRBJ2-2; no definite D call. The germline V and J ends were trimmed by 7 bases and 2 bases, with 23 bases remaining between them. This CDR3 contains 17 residues. Germline V gives CDR1 SQVTM, CDR2 ANQGSEA. In DNA, the CDR3 is TGCAGCGCCCTCCTCCCGACTGGAACTTACAACACCGGGGAGCTGTTTTTT. Translated: CSALLPTGTYNTGELFF.

This chain connects TRBV15 to TRBJ1-6; D is unclear. Germline V gene data show CDR1 as LNHNV and CDR2 as YYDKDF (reference sequence). The V gene lost 5 bases and the J gene lost 6 bases, with 8 bases spanning the gap. CDR3 length equals 13 residues. This CDR3 is CATSGEGNSPLHF. The CDR3 DNA sequence: TGTGCCACCAGCGGGGAGGGTAATTCACCCCTCCACTTT.

The chain has TRBV6-6 and TRBJ2-6, with D possibly being TRBD1 (6 bases). Germline V CDR1 and CDR2: MNHNY, SVGAGI (reference sequence). V was clipped by 0 bases and J by 1 base, with 7 bases between them. The CDR3 spans 16 residues. CDR3 protein: CASSYSTGSGANVLTF. CDR3 nucleotides: TGTGCCAGCAGTTACTCTACAGGGTCTGGGGCCAACGTCCTGACTTTC.

This chain's CDR3 is CARRGNGYTF. The DNA of the CDR3 is TGTGCCAGAAGGGGTAATGGCTACACCTTC. The chain has TRBV19 and TRBJ1-2, with D possibly TRBD1 on 5 matching bases. Trimming removed 9 bases at V and 6 bases at J, with 8 bases between. CDR1 LNHDA and CDR2 SQIVND come from the germline V gene (reference sequence). This CDR3 comprises 10 residues.

The chain combines TRBV6-1 with TRBJ1-1; D remains ambiguous. The V gene lost 0 bases and the J gene lost 4 bases, with 12 bases spanning the gap. CDR3 length: 15 residues. CDR1 and CDR2 from the germline V gene are MNHNS and SASEGT. The CDR3 DNA reads TGTGCCAGCAGTGAAGCGGCGGTCCATTTCACTGAAGCTTTCTTT. It codes for CASSEAAVHFTEAFF.

The chain employs TRBV9 and TRBJ2-1; 8 nucleotides agree with TRBD2. V shed 5 bases and J 2 bases; nucleotides not matched to a gene: 3. Germline V gives CDR1 SGDLS, CDR2 YYNGEE. The CDR3 extends over 14 amino acids. The CDR3 DNA reads TGTGCCAGCAGTAGCGGGGACCCCTACAATGAGCAGTTCTTC. Translating gives CASSSGDPYNEQFF.

This chain connects TRBV28 to TRBJ1-1, with TRBD1 matching 8 bases. The CDR3 spans 16 residues. The ends lost 5 bases at V and 7 bases at J; junction bases unmatched: 15. CDR1 is MDHEN, CDR2 SYDVKM, per germline. CDR3 nucleotides: TGTGCCAGCAGTCCTCAGGGGGCCACTGTCGAAAATGAAGCTTTCTTT. Its translation: CASSPQGATVENEAFF. The entire variable domain, with the rest obtained from reference TRBV28 and TRBJ1-1, is as follows: DVKVTQSSRYLVKRTGEKVFLECVQDMDHENMFWYRQDPGLGLRLIYFSYDVKMKEKGDIPEGYSVSREKKERFSLILESASTNQTSMYLCASSPQGATVENEAFFGQGTRLTVV.

CDR3 nucleotides: TGTGCCAGCAGCCAAGCGCTCGGGGGGTCAAGCTCCTATAATTCACCCCTCCACTTT. It codes for CASSQALGGSSSYNSPLHF. The chain couples TRBV3-1 (or the pseudogene TRBV3-2) to TRBJ1-6; a possible D gene is TRBD1 (5 bases). Trimming stripped 1 base from V and 0 bases from J, with 16 bases between. The CDR3 runs 19 residues. From germline, CDR1 is LGHDT and CDR2 YNNKEL (reference sequence).

V and J are TRBV7-8 and TRBJ2-7; 10 bases map to TRBD1. CDR3 length: 15 amino acids. Germline V lookup: CDR1 SGHVS, CDR2 FQNEAQ. V lost 5 bases, J lost 5 bases, and 9 bases stayed unmatched. The CDR3: CASSQGQGWNHEQYF. The CDR3 region has the DNA TGTGCCAGCAGCCAGGGACAGGGGTGGAACCACGAGCAGTACTTC.

The chain links TRBV9 to TRBJ2-1, with 8 bases that match TRBD2. Germline CDR1 and CDR2: SGDLS and YYNGEE. The CDR3 has 17 residues. After removal of 1 base from V and 2 bases from J, the junction contained 8 bases not matched to a gene. CDR3 sequence (DNA): TGTGCCAGCAGCGTACCCGGGGGGGCGAGAGCCTACAATGAGCAGTTCTTC. Translated: CASSVPGGARAYNEQFF.

The rearrangement uses TRBV3-1 (or the pseudogene TRBV3-2) and TRBJ2-1, with D possibly matching TRBD2 (5 bases). The V end lost 2 bases, the J end lost 4 bases, and 6 bases lay between the germline ends. Germline CDR1 and CDR2: LGHDT and YNNKEL (reference sequence). The CDR3 runs 13 residues. The CDR3 protein is CASSQPGYNEQFF. The CDR3 DNA sequence: TGTGCCAGCAGCCAACCGGGGTACAATGAGCAGTTCTTC.

The CDR3 spells CASSRGRQGSQPQHF. DNA of the CDR3: TGCGCCAGCAGCCGGGGGCGACAGGGTAGTCAGCCCCAGCATTTT. The V call is TRBV4-1, the J call TRBJ1-5; 7 bases are a match to TRBD1. The CDR3 consists of 15 residues. V trimming: 4 bases; J trimming: 6 bases; junction bases outside the gene matches: 9. The germline V gene encodes CDR1 MGHRA and CDR2 YSYEKL.

The rearrangement links TRBV9 to TRBJ2-7; D is perhaps TRBD2 (6 bases). This CDR3 has 15 amino acids. Germline CDR1 reads SGDLS; CDR2 reads YYNGEE. Trimming pared 0 bases from V and 2 bases from J, leaving 12 bases between. DNA for the CDR3: TGTGCCAGCAGCGTAGCTTTAGGGGAGGCCTACGAGCAGTACTTC. This translates into CASSVALGEAYEQYF.

The rearrangement joins TRBV9 to TRBJ2-2; tentative D call: TRBD2 (5 bases). Deletions cut 3 bases from V and 0 bases from J, with 15 bases between. The CDR3 totals 17 residues. Germline values: CDR1 SGDLS, CDR2 YYNGEE. CDR3 amino acids: CASSEAGLAPNTGELFF. As DNA, the CDR3 is TGTGCCAGCAGCGAGGCAGGACTGGCCCCGAACACCGGGGAGCTGTTTTTT.

V gene TRBV29-1 combines with J gene TRBJ1-1; no clear D. The germline gives CDR1 SQVTM, CDR2 ANQGSEA. V lost 0 bases and J lost 6, with 5 bases in between. This CDR3 spans 11 amino acids. This chain's CDR3 is CSVEDSAEAFF. DNA of the CDR3: TGCAGCGTTGAAGATTCGGCTGAAGCTTTCTTT.

V gene TRBV6-2 or TRBV6-3 combines with J gene TRBJ2-3; TRBD2 might be the D (5 bases). The germline V gene encodes CDR1 MNHEY and CDR2 SVGEGT. CDR3 length: 15 amino acids. The V end lost 4 bases, the J end lost 7 bases, and 18 bases lay between the germline ends. Here the CDR3 DNA reads TGTGCCAGCAGTTCCGACGAGTCGGGAAGGTATACGCAGTATTTT. Its protein is CASSSDESGRYTQYF.

The V and J genes are TRBV7-9 and TRBJ2-1, with D perhaps matching TRBD1 (6 bases). Germline V gene lookup returns CDR1 SEHNR and CDR2 FQNEAQ (reference sequence). CDR3 length equals 14 residues. The V end was cut by 5 bases, the J end by 8 bases, with 16 bases between. The CDR3 nucleotides are TGTGCCAGCAGCCCATTAGGGGGAGTCGATGAGCAGTTCTTC. It specifies CASSPLGGVDEQFF.

The gene calls are TRBV27 and TRBJ1-4, with D uncertain. The V end was cut by 3 bases, the J end by 8 bases, with 7 bases between. This CDR3 spans 12 amino acids. The germline gives CDR1 MNHEY, CDR2 SMNVEV (reference sequence). CDR3 nucleotides: TGTGCCAGCAGTTTTACGGGAGAAAAACTGTTTTTT. Translating gives CASSFTGEKLFF.

Points on this clone: This CDR3 fails to terminate in the conserved phenylalanine or tryptophan, so it likely reflects a read error. The limits of the CDR3 on the DNA are not certain, so only TCRdb's listed CDR3 is given. The chain joins TRBV5-6 to TRBJ2-7; TRBD2 was called by the table and not checked on the DNA. From germline, CDR1 is SGHDT and CDR2 YYEEEE. The CDR3 region is 12 residues in length, termini included. CDR3 loop: CASSWGGPDRDL.